This T cell receptor (beta chain) comes out of a study of blood T cell repertoires in COVID-19. Study-wide context: The study drew acute and convalescent COVID-19 samples from the United States, Italy and Spain. The analysed material was cDNA or gDNA that came from T cells, B-cell-depleted T cells, or PBMCs.

In the authors' workflow: From reference gene primer amplification, estimates of nucleated cell counts were derived. TCRdb keeps only in-frame clones here, not all; method: immunoSEQ multiplex PCR. That table supplies the V and J calls and clone size; D and trimming were determined from the DNA. This table holds more than 110,000 clones, 84% found once. Germline V gene data show CDR1 as MNHEY and CDR2 as SVGAGI. The CDR3 spans 13 residues. Trimming removed 8 bases from V and 3 bases from J; junction bases left unmatched: 4. What was sequenced was peripheral blood. The J gene is TRBJ1-1, the V gene TRBV6-5, with 9 positions matching TRBD1. The receptor's source is a woman of 80 years or more in a cohort sampled during active or convalescent COVID-19. In DNA form, the CDR3 reads TGTGCCAGCCACAGGGGGCGAGACACTGAAGCTTTCTTT. This codes for CASHRGRDTEAFF.